This TCR beta chain was sequenced for a study of blood T cells in healthy people across ages. Study-wide findings and caveats: The authors considered diversity estimates from one million T cells to be underestimates.

This clonotype was seen only a few times. Antigen specificity is unknown. Next came a second PCR, run for about 7 to 12 cycles, which used a sample-barcoded 5' primer along with a J-beta primer mix. MiXCR was run by TCRdb on the 5' RACE reads, yielding one entry per CDR3 protein. The table has 270,000 or so distinct CDR3 sequences, roughly 26% seen once. The CDR3 sequence is 14 residues long. CDR1 and CDR2 from the germline V gene are KGHSH and LQKENI. V was clipped by 4 bases and J by 1 base, with 10 bases between them. This receptor was identified in a woman in her 70s in good health. Sequenced input: blood. This chain uses TRBV18 with TRBJ1-1; TRBD1 might be the D (6 bases). CDR3 DNA sequence: TGTGCCAGCTCACAAGGACAGCGGAACACTGAAGCTTTCTTT. It translates to CASSQGQRNTEAFF. Full variable domain (rest looked up from reference TRBV18 and TRBJ1-1): NAGVMQNPRHLVRRRGQEARLRCSPMKGHSHVYWYRQLPEEGLKFMVYLQKENIIDESGMPKERFSAEFPKEGPSILRIQQVVRGDSAAYFCASSQGQRNTEAFFGQGTRLTVV.